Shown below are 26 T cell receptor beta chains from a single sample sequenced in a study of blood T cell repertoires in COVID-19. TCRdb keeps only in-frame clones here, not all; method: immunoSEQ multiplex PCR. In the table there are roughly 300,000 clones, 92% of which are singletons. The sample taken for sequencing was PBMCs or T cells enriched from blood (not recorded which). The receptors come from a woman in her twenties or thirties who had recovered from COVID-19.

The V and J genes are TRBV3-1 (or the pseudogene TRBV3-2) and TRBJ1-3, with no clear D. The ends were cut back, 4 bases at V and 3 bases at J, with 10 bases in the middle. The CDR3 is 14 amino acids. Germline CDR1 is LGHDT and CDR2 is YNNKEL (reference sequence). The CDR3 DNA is TGTGCCAGCAGCCCCGCCGGGTTTGGAAACACCATATATTTT. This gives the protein CASSPAGFGNTIYF.

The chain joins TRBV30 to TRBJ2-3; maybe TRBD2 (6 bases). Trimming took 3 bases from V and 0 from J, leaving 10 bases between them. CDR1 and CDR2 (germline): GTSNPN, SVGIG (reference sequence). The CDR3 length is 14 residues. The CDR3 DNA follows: TGTGCCTGGAGCGCCGGGGGTAGCACAGATACGCAGTATTTT. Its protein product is CAWSAGGSTDTQYF.

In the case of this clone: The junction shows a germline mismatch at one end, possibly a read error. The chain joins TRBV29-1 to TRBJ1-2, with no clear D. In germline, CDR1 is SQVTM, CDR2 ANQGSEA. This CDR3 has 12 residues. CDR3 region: CNVGGGDYGYTF. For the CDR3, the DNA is TGCAACGTTGGAGGAGGCGACTATGGCTACACCTTC. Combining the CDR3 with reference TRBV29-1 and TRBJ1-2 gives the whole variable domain SAVISQKPSRDICQRGTSLTIQCQVDSQVTMMFWYRQQPGQSLTLIATANQGSEATYESGFVIDKFPISRPNLTFSTLTVSNMSPEDSSIYLCNVGGGDYGYTFGSGTRLTVV.

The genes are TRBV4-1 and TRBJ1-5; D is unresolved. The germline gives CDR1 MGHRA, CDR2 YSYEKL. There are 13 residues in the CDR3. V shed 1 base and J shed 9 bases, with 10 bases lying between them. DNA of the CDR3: TGCGCCAGCAGCCAAGCCCATGGCTGGCCCCAGCATTTT. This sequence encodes CASSQAHGWPQHF.

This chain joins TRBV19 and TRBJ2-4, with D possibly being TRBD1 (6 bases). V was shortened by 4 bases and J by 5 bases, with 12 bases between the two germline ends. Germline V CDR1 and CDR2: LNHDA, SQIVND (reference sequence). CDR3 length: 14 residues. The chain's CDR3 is CASSNRVNQNIQYF. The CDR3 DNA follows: TGTGCCAGTAGTAACAGGGTGAACCAAAACATTCAGTACTTC. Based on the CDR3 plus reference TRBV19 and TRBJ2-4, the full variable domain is DGGITQSPKYLFRKEGQNVTLSCEQNLNHDAMYWYRQDPGQGLRLIYYSQIVNDFQKGDIAEGYSVSREKKESFPLTVTSAQKNPTAFYLCASSNRVNQNIQYFGAGTRLSVL.

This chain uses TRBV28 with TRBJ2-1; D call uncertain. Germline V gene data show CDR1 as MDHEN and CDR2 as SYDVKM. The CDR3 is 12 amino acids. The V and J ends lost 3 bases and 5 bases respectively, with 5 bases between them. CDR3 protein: CASSFRNNEQFF. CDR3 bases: TGTGCCAGCAGTTTCAGGAACAATGAGCAGTTCTTC.

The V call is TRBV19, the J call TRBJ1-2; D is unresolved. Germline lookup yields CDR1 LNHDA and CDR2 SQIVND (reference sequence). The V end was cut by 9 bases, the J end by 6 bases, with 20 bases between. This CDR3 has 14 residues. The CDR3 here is CARKVGHCGHGYTF. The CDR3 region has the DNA TGTGCCAGAAAGGTAGGTCACTGCGGCCATGGCTACACCTTC.

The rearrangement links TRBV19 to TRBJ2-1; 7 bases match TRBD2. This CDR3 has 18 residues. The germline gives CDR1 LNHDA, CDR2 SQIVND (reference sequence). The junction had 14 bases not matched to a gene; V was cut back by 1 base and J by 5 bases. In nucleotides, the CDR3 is TGTGCCAGTAGTATAGCCCCTGGGGAGGGAGGAAAGGACAATGAGCAGTTCTTC. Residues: CASSIAPGEGGKDNEQFF.

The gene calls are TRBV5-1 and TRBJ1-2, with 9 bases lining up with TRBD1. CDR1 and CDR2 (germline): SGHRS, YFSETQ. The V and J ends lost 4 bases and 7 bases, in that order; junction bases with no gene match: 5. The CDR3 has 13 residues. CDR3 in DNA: TGCGCCAGCAGCGACACAGGGGGCTCTGGCTACACCTTC. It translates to CASSDTGGSGYTF. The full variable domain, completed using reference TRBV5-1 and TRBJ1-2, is KAGVTQTPRYLIKTRGQQVTLSCSPISGHRSVSWYQQTPGQGLQFLFEYFSETQRNKGNFPGRFSGRQFSNSRSEMNVSTLELGDSALYLCASSDTGGSGYTFGSGTRLTVV.

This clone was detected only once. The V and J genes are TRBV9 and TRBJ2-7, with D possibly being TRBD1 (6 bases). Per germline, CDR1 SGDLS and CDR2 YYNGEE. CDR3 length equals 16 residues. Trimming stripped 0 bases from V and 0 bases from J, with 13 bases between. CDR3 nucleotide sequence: TGTGCCAGCAGCGTAGGGGGGCAGGTCAACTCCTACGAGCAGTACTTC. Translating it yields CASSVGGQVNSYEQYF. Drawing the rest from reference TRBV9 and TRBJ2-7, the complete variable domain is DSGVTQTPKHLITATGQRVTLRCSPRSGDLSVYWYQQSLDQGLQFLIQYYNGEERAKGNILERFSAQQFPDLHSELNLSSLELGDSALYFCASSVGGQVNSYEQYFGPGTRLTVT.

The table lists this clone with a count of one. DNA for the CDR3: TGCGCCAGCAGCTTGGCCGGGGAATACGAGCAGTACTTC. It is translated as CASSLAGEYEQYF. J is TRBJ2-7 and V is TRBV5-1; possibly TRBD2 for D (5 bases). Trimming shortened V by 0 bases and J by 4 bases, and 8 bases separated the two germline ends. The germline gives CDR1 SGHRS, CDR2 YFSETQ. The length of the CDR3 is 13 residues.

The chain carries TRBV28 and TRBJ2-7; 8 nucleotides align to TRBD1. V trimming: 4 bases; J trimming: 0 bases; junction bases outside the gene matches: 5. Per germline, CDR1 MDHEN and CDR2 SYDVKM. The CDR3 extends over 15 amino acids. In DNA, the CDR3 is TGTGCCAGCAGTTCCACCGGGACAGGCTCCTACGAGCAGTACTTC. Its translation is CASSSTGTGSYEQYF.

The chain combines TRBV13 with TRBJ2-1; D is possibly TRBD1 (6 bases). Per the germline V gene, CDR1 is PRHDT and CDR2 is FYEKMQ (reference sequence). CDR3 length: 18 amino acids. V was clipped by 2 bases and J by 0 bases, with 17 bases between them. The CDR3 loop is CASSLRGGRSSSYNEQFF. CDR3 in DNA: TGTGCCAGCAGCTTAAGAGGGGGACGGTCGAGCTCCTACAATGAGCAGTTCTTC.

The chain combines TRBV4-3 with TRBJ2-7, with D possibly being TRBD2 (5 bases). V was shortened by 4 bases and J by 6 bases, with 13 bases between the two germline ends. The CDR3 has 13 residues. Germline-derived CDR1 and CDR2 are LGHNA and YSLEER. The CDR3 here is CASSLSGLGEQYF. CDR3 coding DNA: TGCGCCAGCAGCCTGTCGGGGTTAGGCGAGCAGTACTTC.

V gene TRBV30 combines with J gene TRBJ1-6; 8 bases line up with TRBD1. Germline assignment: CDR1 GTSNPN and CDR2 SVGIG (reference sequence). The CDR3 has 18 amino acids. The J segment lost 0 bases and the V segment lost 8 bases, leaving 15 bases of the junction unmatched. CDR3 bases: TGTGCCGCCCCCGGGACAGGCGTCTCGAGCTCCTATAATTCACCCCTCCACTTT. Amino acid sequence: CAAPGTGVSSSYNSPLHF.

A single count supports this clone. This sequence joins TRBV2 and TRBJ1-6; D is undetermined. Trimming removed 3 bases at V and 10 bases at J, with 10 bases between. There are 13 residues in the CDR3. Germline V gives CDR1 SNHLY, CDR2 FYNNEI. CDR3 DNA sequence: TGTGCCAGCAGTGACCCTCAGAGGTCACCCCTCCACTTT. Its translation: CASSDPQRSPLHF.

The CDR3 sequence: CASSASQQDYGYTF. The CDR3 DNA follows: TGTGCCAGTAGCGCCTCCCAACAAGACTATGGCTACACCTTC. V and J are TRBV19 and TRBJ1-2; no definite D call. Germline V lookup: CDR1 LNHDA, CDR2 SQIVND (reference sequence). The V end lost 6 bases, the J end lost 3 bases, and 14 bases lay between the germline ends. CDR3 length equals 14 residues.

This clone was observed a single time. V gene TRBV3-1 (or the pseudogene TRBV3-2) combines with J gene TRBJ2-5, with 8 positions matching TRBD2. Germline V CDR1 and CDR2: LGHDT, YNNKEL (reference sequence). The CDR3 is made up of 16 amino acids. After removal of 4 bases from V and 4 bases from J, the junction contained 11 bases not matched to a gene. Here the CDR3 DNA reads TGTGCCAGCAGCCCCTCGGGGGGGCTACAGGTAGAGACCCAGTACTTC. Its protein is CASSPSGGLQVETQYF.

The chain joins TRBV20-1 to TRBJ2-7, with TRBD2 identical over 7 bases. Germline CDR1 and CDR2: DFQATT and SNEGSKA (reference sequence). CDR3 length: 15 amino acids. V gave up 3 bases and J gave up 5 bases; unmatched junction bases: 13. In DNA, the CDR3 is TGCAGTGCTAGTGGGCGCGGGAGTGTTTTCCACGAGCAGTACTTC. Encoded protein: CSASGRGSVFHEQYF.

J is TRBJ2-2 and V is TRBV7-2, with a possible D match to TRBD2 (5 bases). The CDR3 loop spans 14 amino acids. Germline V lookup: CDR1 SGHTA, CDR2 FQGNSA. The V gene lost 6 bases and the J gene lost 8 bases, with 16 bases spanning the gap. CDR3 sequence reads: CASSRLIVGGELFF. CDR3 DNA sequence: TGTGCCAGCAGTCGACTAATTGTAGGGGGGGAGCTGTTTTTT.

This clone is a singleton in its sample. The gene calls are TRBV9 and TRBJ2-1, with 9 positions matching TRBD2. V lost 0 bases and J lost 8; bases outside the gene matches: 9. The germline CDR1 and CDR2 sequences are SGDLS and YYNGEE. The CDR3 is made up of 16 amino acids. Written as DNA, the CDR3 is TGTGCCAGCAGCGTAGGCGGGGGGGGCGGTGAACATGAGCAGTTCTTC. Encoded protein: CASSVGGGGGEHEQFF.

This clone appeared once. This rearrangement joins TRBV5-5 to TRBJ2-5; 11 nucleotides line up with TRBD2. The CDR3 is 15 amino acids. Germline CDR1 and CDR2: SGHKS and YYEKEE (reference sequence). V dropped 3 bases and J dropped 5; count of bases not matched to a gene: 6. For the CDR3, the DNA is TGTGCCAGCAGCTCAGGGACTAGCGGAGGGGAGACCCAGTACTTC. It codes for CASSSGTSGGETQYF.

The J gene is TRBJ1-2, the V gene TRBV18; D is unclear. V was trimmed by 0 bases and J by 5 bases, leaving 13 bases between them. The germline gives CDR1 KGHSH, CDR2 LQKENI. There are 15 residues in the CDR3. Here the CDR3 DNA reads TGTGCCAGCTCACCACCGATGGCAGGAGGATATGGCTACACCTTC. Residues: CASSPPMAGGYGYTF. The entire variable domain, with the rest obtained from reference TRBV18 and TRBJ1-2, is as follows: NAGVMQNPRHLVRRRGQEARLRCSPMKGHSHVYWYRQLPEEGLKFMVYLQKENIIDESGMPKERFSAEFPKEGPSILRIQQVVRGDSAAYFCASSPPMAGGYGYTFGSGTRLTVV.

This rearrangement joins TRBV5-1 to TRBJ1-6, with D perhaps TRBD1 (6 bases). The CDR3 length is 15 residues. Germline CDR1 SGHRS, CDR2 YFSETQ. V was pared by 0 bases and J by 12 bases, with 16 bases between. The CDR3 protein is CASSLGDNRVEPLHF. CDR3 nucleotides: TGCGCCAGCAGCTTGGGGGATAACAGGGTGGAACCCCTCCACTTT.

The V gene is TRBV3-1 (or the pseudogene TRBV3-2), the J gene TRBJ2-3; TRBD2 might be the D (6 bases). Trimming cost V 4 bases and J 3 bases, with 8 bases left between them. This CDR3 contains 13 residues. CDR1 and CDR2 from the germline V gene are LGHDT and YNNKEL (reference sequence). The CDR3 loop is CASSPRETDTQYF. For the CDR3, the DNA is TGTGCCAGCAGCCCCCGGGAGACAGATACGCAGTATTTT.

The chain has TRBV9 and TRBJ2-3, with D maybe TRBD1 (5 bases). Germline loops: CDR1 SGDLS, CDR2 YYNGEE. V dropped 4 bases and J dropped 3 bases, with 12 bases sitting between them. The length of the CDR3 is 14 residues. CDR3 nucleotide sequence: TGTGCCAGCAGCCCAAGGCCAGGGACAGATACGCAGTATTTT. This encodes CASSPRPGTDTQYF.